This passage covers 9 T cell receptor beta chains from one sample sequenced in a study of blood T cell repertoires in COVID-19. Data came from immunoSEQ multiplex PCR; TCRdb stores just in-frame clones and leaves some out. The sample holds around 62,000 clones; 88% are singletons and the top ten take about 43%. Input material: peripheral blood. These TCRs come from a woman aged 55-75 years with COVID-19, enrolled during active disease.

The chain has TRBV2 and TRBJ1-1; D is unclear. Germline CDR1 SNHLY, CDR2 FYNNEI. This CDR3 contains 13 residues. V lost 8 bases and J 3 bases, leaving 13 bases between the germline ends. Written as DNA, the CDR3 is TGTGCCAGCTGGGCAGGCGGGTACACTGAAGCTTTCTTT. This codes for CASWAGGYTEAFF. Full variable domain (rest looked up from reference TRBV2 and TRBJ1-1): EPEVTQTPSHQVTQMGQEVILRCVPISNHLYFYWYRQILGQKVEFLVSFYNNEISEKSEIFDDQFSVERPDGSNFTLKIRSTKLEDSAMYFCASWAGGYTEAFFGQGTRLTVV.

The V call is TRBV7-2, the J call TRBJ2-3; possible D gene TRBD2, 6 bases. CDR3 length: 17 amino acids. Trimming left V 2 bases short and J 0 bases short, with 15 bases between. Germline values: CDR1 SGHTA, CDR2 FQGNSA. The CDR3, as DNA: TGTGCCAGCAGCTTATATCGTGGGGGGTCTAGCACAGATACGCAGTATTTT. Encoded protein: CASSLYRGGSSTDTQYF.

This chain uses TRBV7-2 with TRBJ1-6; 7 nucleotides match TRBD1. The CDR3 extends over 16 amino acids. CDR1 is SGHTA and CDR2 is FQGNSA in the germline V gene. Losses at the gene ends were 3 bases for V and 7 bases for J; bases not matched to a gene: 9. The CDR3 nucleotides read TGTGCCAGCAGCTTGCCATATAGGGGGCAGAATTCACCCCTCCACTTT. It translates to CASSLPYRGQNSPLHF.

The chain carries TRBV28 and TRBJ2-7; 12 nucleotides line up with TRBD2. Germline V gives CDR1 MDHEN, CDR2 SYDVKM. Unmatched junction bases numbered 3, after V lost 3 bases and J lost 3 bases. This CDR3 is 15 amino acids long. The CDR3 DNA follows: TGTGCCAGCAGTTTTGGGACTAGCGGGCTCTACGAGCAGTACTTC. Residues: CASSFGTSGLYEQYF.

The chain has TRBV27 and TRBJ1-1; no clear D. Germline loops: CDR1 MNHEY, CDR2 SMNVEV (reference sequence). Trimming cost V 6 bases and J 6 bases, with 17 bases left between them. CDR3 length: 14 residues. CDR3 bases: TGTGCCAGCAGCTCCACCACGGAGGGCCCTGAAGCTTTCTTT. Translation gives CASSSTTEGPEAFF.

This clone has only one observation. V gene TRBV29-1 combines with J gene TRBJ1-1; unclear D gene. Between the trimmed V and J ends, which lost 7 bases and 0 bases, there was a span of 9 bases. Germline-derived CDR1 and CDR2 are SQVTM and ANQGSEA. This CDR3 is built from 12 residues. The CDR3 DNA is TGCAGCGCCGACATAATGAACACTGAAGCTTTCTTT. The encoded protein is CSADIMNTEAFF.

This clone was picked up one time. The chain carries TRBV6-1 and TRBJ1-5; 7 bases map to TRBD1. Trimming cost V 4 bases and J 0 bases; bases outside gene matches: 9. This CDR3 is built from 17 residues. Germline V CDR1 and CDR2: MNHNS, SASEGT. CDR3 residues: CASSGRDRGYSNQPQHF. CDR3 DNA: TGTGCCAGCAGTGGACGGGACAGAGGCTATAGCAATCAGCCCCAGCATTTT.

The genes are TRBV5-4 and TRBJ2-3; D is possibly TRBD2 (7 bases). V lost 4 bases and J 1 base, leaving 13 bases between the germline ends. Germline loops: CDR1 SGHNT, CDR2 YYREEE (reference sequence). The CDR3 is made up of 15 amino acids. The CDR3 nucleotides read TGTGCCAGCAGCGGGGGGGCGGGTGGCACAGATACGCAGTATTTT. Translated, it gives CASSGGAGGTDTQYF.

The chain couples TRBV5-4 to TRBJ2-7; 7 nucleotides agree with TRBD1. CDR1 and CDR2 (germline): SGHNT, YYREEE (reference sequence). After removal of 0 bases from V and 0 bases from J, the junction contained 0 bases not matched to a gene. This CDR3 has 14 residues. The CDR3 DNA follows: TGTGCCAGCAGCTTGGGGGACAGCTCCTACGAGCAGTACTTC. Protein sequence: CASSLGDSSYEQYF.